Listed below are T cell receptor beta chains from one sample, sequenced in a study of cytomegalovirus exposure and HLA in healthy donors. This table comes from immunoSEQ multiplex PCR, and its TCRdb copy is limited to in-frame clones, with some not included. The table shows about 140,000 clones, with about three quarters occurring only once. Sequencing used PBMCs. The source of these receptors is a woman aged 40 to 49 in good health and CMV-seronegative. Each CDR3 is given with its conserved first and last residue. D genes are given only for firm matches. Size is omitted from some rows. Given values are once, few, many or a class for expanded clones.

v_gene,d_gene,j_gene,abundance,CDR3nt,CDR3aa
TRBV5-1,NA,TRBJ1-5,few,TGCGCCAGCAGCTTGGGAGAGTATCCATCGCCCCAGCATTTT,CASSLGEYPSPQHF
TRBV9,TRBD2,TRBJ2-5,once,TGTGCCAGCAGCCCCGGGACTAGCGGGGGGGGATTCCAAGAGACCCAGTACTTC,CASSPGTSGGGFQETQYF
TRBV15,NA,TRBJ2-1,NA,TGTGCCACCAGCAGACCGGGACACACCTACAATGAGCAGTTCTTC,CATSRPGHTYNEQFF
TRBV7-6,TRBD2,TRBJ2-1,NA,TGTGCCAGCAGCCCACGGGGGGATGTTATGAATGAGCAGTTCTTC,CASSPRGDVMNEQFF
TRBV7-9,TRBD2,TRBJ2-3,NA,TGTGCCGTACTAGCGGGGGGGTATGATACGCAGTATTTT,CAVLAGGYDTQYF
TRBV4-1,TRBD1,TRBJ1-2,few,TGCGCCAGCAGCCAAGAGGGGACAGGGGGCTTGAGTGGCTACACCTTC,CASSQEGTGGLSGYTF
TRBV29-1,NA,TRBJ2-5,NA,TGCAGCGTTGCTGGGCCCCGGGAGACCCAGTACTTC,CSVAGPRETQYF
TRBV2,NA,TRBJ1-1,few,TGTGCCAGCAGCCTCACAGGGACTGAAGCTTTCTTT,CASSLTGTEAFF
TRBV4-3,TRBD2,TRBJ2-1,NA,TGCGCCAGCAGCCCCAGCGGGAGCGATGAGCAGTTCTTC,CASSPSGSDEQFF
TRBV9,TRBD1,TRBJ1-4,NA,TGTGCCAGCAGCGTCGCCGGGACAGGGCGGCTGGAAAAACTGTTTTTT,CASSVAGTGRLEKLFF
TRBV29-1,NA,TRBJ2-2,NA,TGCAGCGTTGAGACTAAGGTGCCCGGGGAGCTGTTTTTT,CSVETKVPGELFF
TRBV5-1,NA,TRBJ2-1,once,TGCGCCAGCAGCTTGGGCGGGGACTACAATGAGCAGTTCTTC,CASSLGGDYNEQFF
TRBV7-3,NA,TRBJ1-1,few,TGTGCCAGCAGCTTAAACGGGGGGATGCCCGAAGCTTTCTTT,CASSLNGGMPEAFF
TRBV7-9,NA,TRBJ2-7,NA,TGTGCCAGCAGCTTACCCACGGGGTACGAGCAGTACTTC,CASSLPTGYEQYF
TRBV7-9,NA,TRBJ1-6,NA,TGTGCCAGCAGCTTAGCTGACAGTTCACCCCTCCACTTT,CASSLADSSPLHF
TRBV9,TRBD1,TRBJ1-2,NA,TGTGCCAGCAGCGTAGGGATAGAGACAGGGGACACCTATGGCTACACCTTC,CASSVGIETGDTYGYTF
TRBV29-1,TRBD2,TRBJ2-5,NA,TGCAGCGTTGCCATACTTCACCCAGGGCGGGGGGACCAAGAGACCCAGTACTTC,CSVAILHPGRGDQETQYF
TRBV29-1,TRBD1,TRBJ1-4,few,TGCAGCGTTATGGGACAGGGCACTCCTTCGGGAAAACTGTTTTTT,CSVMGQGTPSGKLFF
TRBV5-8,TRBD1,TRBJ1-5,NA,TGTGCCAGCACCCTGACAGGGGGCCTCAATCAGCCCCAGCATTTT,CASTLTGGLNQPQHF
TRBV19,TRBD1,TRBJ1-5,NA,TGTGCCAGTACCCCATCGACAGGGTCCCATCAGCCCCAGCATTTT,CASTPSTGSHQPQHF
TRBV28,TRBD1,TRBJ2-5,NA,TGTGCCAGCAGTTCGACAGGGGGAGAGACCCAGTACTTC,CASSSTGGETQYF
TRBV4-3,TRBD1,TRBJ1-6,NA,TGCGCCAGCAGCCAAGGGACAGGGAATTCACCCCTCCACTTT,CASSQGTGNSPLHF
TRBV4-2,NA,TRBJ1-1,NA,TGTGCCAGCAGCCAAGATTTGTGGGGCCTTAACACTGAAGCTTTCTTT,CASSQDLWGLNTEAFF
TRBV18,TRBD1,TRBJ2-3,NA,TGTGCCAGCTCATCCGGACAGGGGGCCACAGATACGCAGTATTTT,CASSSGQGATDTQYF
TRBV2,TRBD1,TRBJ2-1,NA,TGTGCCAGCAGTGAACGACAGGGATTGAACAATGAGCAGTTCTTC,CASSERQGLNNEQFF
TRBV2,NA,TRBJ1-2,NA,TGTGCCAGCAGGGAGACCTGTGGCTACACCTTC,CASRETCGYTF
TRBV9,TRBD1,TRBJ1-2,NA,TGTGCCAGCAGCGTACGATTGGGACAGGGGGAGGAGGGCTACACCTTC,CASSVRLGQGEEGYTF
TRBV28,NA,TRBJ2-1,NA,TGTGCCAGCAGTTTATCTACCTCTCCCGGGAATGAGCAGTTCTTC,CASSLSTSPGNEQFF
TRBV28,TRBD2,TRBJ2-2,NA,TGTGCCAGCATACGTGGCGGGGGGGCGACCGGGGAGCTGTTTTTT,CASIRGGGATGELFF
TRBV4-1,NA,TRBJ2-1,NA,TGCGCCAGCAGCCACCTGTCCGGGGGACCCTACAATGAGCAGTTCTTC,CASSHLSGGPYNEQFF
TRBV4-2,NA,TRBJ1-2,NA,TGTGCCAGCAGCCCTTCCAAACAGGAAGGCTACACCTTC,CASSPSKQEGYTF
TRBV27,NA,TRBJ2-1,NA,TGTGCCAGCAGTTCGACCCAGAAGAGGAATGAGCAGTTCTTC,CASSSTQKRNEQFF
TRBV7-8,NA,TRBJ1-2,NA,TGTGCCAGCAGTCATGAAACAGGGTACTATGGCTACACCTTC,CASSHETGYYGYTF
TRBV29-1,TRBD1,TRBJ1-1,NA,TGCAGCGTGACGAGGGGGCGCGAAGCCCAGGGGGGAGCTTTCTTT,CSVTRGREAQGGAFF
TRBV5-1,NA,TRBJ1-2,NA,TGCGCCAGCAGCTTGGGACGGGGAAGCTATGGCTACACCTTC,CASSLGRGSYGYTF
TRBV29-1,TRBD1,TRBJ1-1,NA,TGCAGCGTGGGACAGGCCGCTGAAGCTTTCTTT,CSVGQAAEAFF
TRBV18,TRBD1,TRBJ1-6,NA,TGTGCCAGCTCACTATCAGCAGCAGGGGGTTCACCCCTCCACTTT,CASSLSAAGGSPLHF
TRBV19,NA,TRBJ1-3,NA,TGTGCCAGTAGTATCGGGGGCACCATATATTTT,CASSIGGTIYF
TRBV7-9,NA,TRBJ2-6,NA,TGTGCCAGCAGGCCCAGGGACACTGGGGCCAACGTCCTGACTTTC,CASRPRDTGANVLTF
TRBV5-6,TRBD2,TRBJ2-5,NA,TGTGCCAGCAGCTTGATAGGTCTAGCGGAAGAGACCCAGTACTTC,CASSLIGLAEETQYF
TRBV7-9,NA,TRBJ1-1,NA,TGTGCCAGCAGCTCCCCCGGGACTAACACTGAAGCTTTCTTT,CASSSPGTNTEAFF
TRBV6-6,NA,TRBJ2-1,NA,TGTGCCATCGACACCGGACGGGGGTGGTCCTACAATGAGCAGTTCTTC,CAIDTGRGWSYNEQFF
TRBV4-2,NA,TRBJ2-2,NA,TGTGCCAGCAGCCAAGACTACTCTTACACCGGGGAGCTGTTTTTT,CASSQDYSYTGELFF
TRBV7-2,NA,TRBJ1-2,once,TGTGCCAGCAGCTTCCCAACACAGTTCTATGGCTACACCTTC,CASSFPTQFYGYTF
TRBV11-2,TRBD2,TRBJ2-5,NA,TGTGCCAGCAGCTTAGGGTATTGGGCGGGGGATCACCAAGAGACCCAGTACTTC,CASSLGYWAGDHQETQYF
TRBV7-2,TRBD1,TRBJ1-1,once,TGTGCCAGCAGCTTAGGAAGACAGGGATACGCTGAAGCTTTCTTT,CASSLGRQGYAEAFF
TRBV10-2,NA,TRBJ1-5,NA,TGCGCCAGCAGTGAGTCGATAGCAGCAGATCAGCCCCAGCATTTT,CASSESIAADQPQHF
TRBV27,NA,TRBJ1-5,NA,TGTGCCAGCAGTTTAACCCGCGTGGGCAATCAGCCCCAGCATTTT,CASSLTRVGNQPQHF
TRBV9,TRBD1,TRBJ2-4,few,TGTGCCAGCTCCCGGGATCCCACAGGGGGCCGAAACATTCAGTACTTC,CASSRDPTGGRNIQYF
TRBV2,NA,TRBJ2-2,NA,TGTGCCAGCAGTGCACAGGGAGACACCGGGGAGCTGTTTTTT,CASSAQGDTGELFF
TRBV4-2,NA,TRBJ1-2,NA,TGTGCCAGCAGCCATGGAACAGGGCCGCTGAACTATGGCTACACCTTC,CASSHGTGPLNYGYTF
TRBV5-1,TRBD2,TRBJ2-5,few,TGCGCCAGCAGCCCCCGGACTAGCGGGGGGGAACAGACCCAGTACTTC,CASSPRTSGGEQTQYF
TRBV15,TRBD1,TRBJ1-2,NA,TGTGCCACCAGCAGCTGGACAGGGAAGATTGGCTACACCTTC,CATSSWTGKIGYTF